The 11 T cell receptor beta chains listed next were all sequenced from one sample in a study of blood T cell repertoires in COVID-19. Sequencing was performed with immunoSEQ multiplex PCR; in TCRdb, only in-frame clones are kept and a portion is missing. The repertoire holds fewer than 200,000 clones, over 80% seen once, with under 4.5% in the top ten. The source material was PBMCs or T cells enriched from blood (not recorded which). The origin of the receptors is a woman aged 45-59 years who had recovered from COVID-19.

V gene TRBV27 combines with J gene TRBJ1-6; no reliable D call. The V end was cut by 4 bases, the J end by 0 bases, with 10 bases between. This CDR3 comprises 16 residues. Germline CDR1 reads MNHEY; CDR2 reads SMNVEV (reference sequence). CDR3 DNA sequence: TGTGCCAGCAGTTCCCGAAGCGGCTCCTATAATTCACCCCTCCACTTT. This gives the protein CASSSRSGSYNSPLHF.

This CDR3 is CASSSHGGTEAFF. The CDR3 nucleotides read TGTGCCAGCAGTTCTCACGGGGGCACTGAAGCTTTCTTT. This sequence joins TRBV28 and TRBJ1-1; weak D call: TRBD1 (5 bases). V was shortened by 4 bases and J by 4 bases, with 10 bases between the two germline ends. The germline CDR1 and CDR2 sequences are MDHEN and SYDVKM. This CDR3 has 13 residues.

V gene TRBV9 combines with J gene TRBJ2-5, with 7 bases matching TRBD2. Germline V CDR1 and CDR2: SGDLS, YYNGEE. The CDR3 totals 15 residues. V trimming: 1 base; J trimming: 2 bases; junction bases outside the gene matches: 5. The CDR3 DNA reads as TGTGCCAGCAGCGTATGGGGAGGGGATCAAGAGACCCAGTACTTC. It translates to CASSVWGGDQETQYF.

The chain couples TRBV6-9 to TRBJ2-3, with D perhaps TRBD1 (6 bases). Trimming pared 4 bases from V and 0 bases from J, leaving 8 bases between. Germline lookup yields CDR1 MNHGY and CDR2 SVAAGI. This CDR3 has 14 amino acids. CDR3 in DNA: TGTGCCAGCAGTTCAGGGGTTAGCACAGATACGCAGTATTTT. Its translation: CASSSGVSTDTQYF.

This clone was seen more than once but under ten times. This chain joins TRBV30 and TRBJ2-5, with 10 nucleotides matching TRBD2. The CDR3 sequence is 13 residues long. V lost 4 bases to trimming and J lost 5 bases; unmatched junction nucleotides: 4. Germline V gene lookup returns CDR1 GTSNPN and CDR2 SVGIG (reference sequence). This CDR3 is CAWKRAGGETQYF. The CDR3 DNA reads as TGTGCCTGGAAACGAGCGGGAGGGGAGACCCAGTACTTC.

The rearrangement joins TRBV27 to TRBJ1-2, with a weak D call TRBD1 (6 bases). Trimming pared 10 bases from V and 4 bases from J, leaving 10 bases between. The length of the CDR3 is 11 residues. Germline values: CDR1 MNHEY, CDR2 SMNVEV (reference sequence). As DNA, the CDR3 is TGTGCCACCCTGACAGGCTATGGCTACACCTTC. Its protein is CATLTGYGYTF.

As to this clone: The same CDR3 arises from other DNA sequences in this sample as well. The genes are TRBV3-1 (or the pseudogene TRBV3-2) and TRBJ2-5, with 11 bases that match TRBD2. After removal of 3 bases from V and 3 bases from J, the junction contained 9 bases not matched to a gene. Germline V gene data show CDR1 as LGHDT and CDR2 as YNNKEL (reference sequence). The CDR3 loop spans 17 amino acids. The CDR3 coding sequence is TGTGCCAGCAGCCAGGATCTCACTAGCGGGGGTGAAGAGACCCAGTACTTC. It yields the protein CASSQDLTSGGEETQYF.

This CDR3 is CAWSVGEGYGYTF. Written as DNA, the CDR3 is TGTGCCTGGAGTGTTGGGGAGGGCTATGGCTACACCTTC. The V gene is TRBV30, the J gene TRBJ1-2; D is ambiguous. The length of the CDR3 is 13 residues. The V gene's germline CDR1 is GTSNPN and CDR2 SVGIG (reference sequence). V was cut by 0 bases and J by 4 bases, with 9 bases left in between.

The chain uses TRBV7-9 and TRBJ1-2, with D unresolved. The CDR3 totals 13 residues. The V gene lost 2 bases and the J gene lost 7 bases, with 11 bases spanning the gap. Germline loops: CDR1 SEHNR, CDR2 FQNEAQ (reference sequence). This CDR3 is CASSLSTETGYTF. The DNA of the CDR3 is TGTGCCAGCAGCTTAAGTACGGAGACTGGCTACACCTTC. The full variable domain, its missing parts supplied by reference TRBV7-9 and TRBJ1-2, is DTGVSQNPRHKITKRGQNVTFRCDPISEHNRLYWYRQTLGQGPEFLTYFQNEAQLEKSRLLSDRFSAERPKGSFSTLEIQRTEQGDSAMYLCASSLSTETGYTFGSGTRLTVV.

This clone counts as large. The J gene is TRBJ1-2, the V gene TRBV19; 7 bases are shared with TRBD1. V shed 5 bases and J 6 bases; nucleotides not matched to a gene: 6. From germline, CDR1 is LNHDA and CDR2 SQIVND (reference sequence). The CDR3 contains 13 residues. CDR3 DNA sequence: TGTGCCAGTAGTGTACAGGGGTCTCATGGCTACACCTTC. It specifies CASSVQGSHGYTF.

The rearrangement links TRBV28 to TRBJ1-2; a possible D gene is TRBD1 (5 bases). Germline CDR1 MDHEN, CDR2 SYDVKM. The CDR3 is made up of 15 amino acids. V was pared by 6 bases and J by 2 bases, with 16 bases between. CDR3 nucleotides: TGTGCCAGCAGGCTTAACGGGGGTGCAAACTATGGCTACACCTTC. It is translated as CASRLNGGANYGYTF.